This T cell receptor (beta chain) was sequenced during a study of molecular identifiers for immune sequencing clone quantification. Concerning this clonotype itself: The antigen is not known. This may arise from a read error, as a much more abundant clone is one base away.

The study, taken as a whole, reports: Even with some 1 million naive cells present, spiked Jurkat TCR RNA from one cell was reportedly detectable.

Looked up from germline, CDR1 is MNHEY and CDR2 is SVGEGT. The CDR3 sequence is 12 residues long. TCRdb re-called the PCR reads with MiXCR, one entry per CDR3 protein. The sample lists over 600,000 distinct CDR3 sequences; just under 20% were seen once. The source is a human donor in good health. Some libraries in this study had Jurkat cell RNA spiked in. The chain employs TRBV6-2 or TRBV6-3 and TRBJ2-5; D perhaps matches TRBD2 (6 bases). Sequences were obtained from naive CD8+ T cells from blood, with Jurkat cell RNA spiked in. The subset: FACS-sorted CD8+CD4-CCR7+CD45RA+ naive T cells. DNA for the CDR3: TGTACCAGCAGAGCAGCGGGAGAGACCCAGTACTTC. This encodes CTSRAAGETQYF.